The 10 T cell receptor beta chains given below trace back to one sample, sequenced in a study of shared clonotypes between healthy human individuals (dated by TCRdb to 2020 to 2021). The library was produced with the immunoSEQ multiplex PCR assay. Imported from immuneACCESS, the table was reduced by TCRdb to in-frame sequences with V and J called. These copies leave out some clones; in studies compared against another copy, an unresolved V gene accounts for under half, and the cause of the remainder is not known. The sample includes around 690,000 clones, with roughly 91% observed a single time. The ten largest account for about 33% of the sample. The sample consisted of memory CD8+ T cells from PBMCs. The cell subset or site label, read with the paper, signifies: CD45RO+ cells pooled with CCR7-negative TemRA cells. The receptors stem from a man aged 18 to 30 in good health. Some clones in this sample may be carry-over from other donors' samples.

The rearrangement uses TRBV6-1 and TRBJ1-1, with D hard to call. V lost 3 bases, J lost 1 base, and 12 bases lay in between. The V gene's germline CDR1 is MNHNS and CDR2 SASEGT. The CDR3 consists of 15 residues. The CDR3 is CASSDPLEPNTEAFF. Here the CDR3 DNA reads TGTGCCAGCAGTGACCCTCTGGAACCGAACACTGAAGCTTTCTTT.

In nucleotides, the CDR3 is TGCAGTGCTGGGAGGGGAGAGCAGTACTTC. Translating it yields CSAGRGEQYF. The genes are TRBV20-1 and TRBJ2-7; 7 bases fit TRBD2. Losses at the gene ends were 5 bases for V and 7 bases for J; bases not matched to a gene: 2. The length of the CDR3 is 10 residues. Germline assignment: CDR1 DFQATT and CDR2 SNEGSKA (reference sequence).

The rearrangement links TRBV7-9 to TRBJ2-1, with unresolved D. The CDR3 covers 11 residues. Germline CDR1 SEHNR, CDR2 FQNEAQ (reference sequence). V was cut by 5 bases and J by 6 bases, with 5 bases left in between. DNA for the CDR3: TGTGCCAGCAGCCCGGTCAATGAGCAGTTCTTC. Translation gives CASSPVNEQFF. Supplemented by reference TRBV7-9 and TRBJ2-1, the full variable domain reads DTGVSQNPRHKITKRGQNVTFRCDPISEHNRLYWYRQTLGQGPEFLTYFQNEAQLEKSRLLSDRFSAERPKGSFSTLEIQRTEQGDSAMYLCASSPVNEQFFGPGTRLTVL.

The gene calls are TRBV5-1 and TRBJ2-3; 11 bases match TRBD2. V was clipped by 4 bases and J by 3 bases; unmatched bases: 13. This CDR3 region has 18 residues. Germline CDR1 reads SGHRS; CDR2 reads YFSETQ. DNA of the CDR3: TGCGCCAGCAGCCAGGGACTAGCGGCAATTGTCGGTACAGATACGCAGTATTTT. Its translation: CASSQGLAAIVGTDTQYF.

This clone showed up just once. This chain links TRBV27 with TRBJ2-5; 12 nucleotides match TRBD2. V shed 1 base, J shed 5 bases, and the junction held 17 bases outside the gene matches. The length of the CDR3 is 20 residues. Germline-derived CDR1 and CDR2 are MNHEY and SMNVEV (reference sequence). DNA of the CDR3: TGTGCCAGCAGTTTATACCCGACTAGCGGGAGAAGGAGGTCGTGGGAGACCCAGTACTTC. Protein product: CASSLYPTSGRRRSWETQYF.

The gene calls are TRBV18 and TRBJ2-7; D gene ambiguous. This CDR3 has 14 residues. The germline gives CDR1 KGHSH, CDR2 LQKENI. V was shortened by 0 bases and J by 2 bases, with 8 bases between the two germline ends. The CDR3 nucleotides are TGTGCCAGCTCACCACCGAAGAACGCCTACGAGCAGTACTTC. This sequence encodes CASSPPKNAYEQYF. The whole variable domain, filled in from reference TRBV18 and TRBJ2-7, reads NAGVMQNPRHLVRRRGQEARLRCSPMKGHSHVYWYRQLPEEGLKFMVYLQKENIIDESGMPKERFSAEFPKEGPSILRIQQVVRGDSAAYFCASSPPKNAYEQYFGPGTRLTVT.

This chain joins TRBV6-1 and TRBJ2-7; TRBD2 matches at 10 bases. This CDR3 comprises 17 residues. With 4 bases clipped from V and 2 bases from J, the junction kept 11 bases outside the gene matches. Germline-derived CDR1 and CDR2 are MNHNS and SASEGT. The CDR3 region has the DNA TGTGCCAGCAGTGGTACTAGCGGGATGTTGTACCCCTACGAGCAGTACTTC. This translates into CASSGTSGMLYPYEQYF.

V is TRBV2 and J is TRBJ1-2, with 7 bases lining up with TRBD1. CDR3 length: 12 residues. V was pared by 8 bases and J by 6 bases, with 6 bases of the junction left unmatched. Germline CDR1 SNHLY, CDR2 FYNNEI. The CDR3 reads CASLDRDDGYTF. The DNA for the CDR3 is TGTGCCAGCTTAGACAGGGACGATGGCTACACCTTC.

This clone was seen a handful of times. V is TRBV27 and J is TRBJ1-1, with TRBD1 matching over 9 bases. CDR3 length: 14 residues. With V trimmed by 5 bases and J by 5 bases, 6 bases remained unmatched. Germline assignment: CDR1 MNHEY and CDR2 SMNVEV (reference sequence). CDR3: CASSTRTGETEAFF. In DNA form, the CDR3 reads TGTGCCAGCAGTACCAGGACAGGGGAGACTGAAGCTTTCTTT.

This clone was counted a single time. The chain is built from TRBV11-2 and TRBJ1-1; D remains ambiguous. The V gene lost 3 bases and the J gene lost 0 bases, with 5 bases spanning the gap. In germline, CDR1 is SGHAT, CDR2 FQNNGV. CDR3 length: 13 residues. CDR3 nucleotides: TGTGCCAGCAGCTTGACCCTGAACACTGAAGCTTTCTTT. Translated: CASSLTLNTEAFF.